This T cell receptor beta chain originates from a study of cytomegalovirus exposure and HLA in healthy donors. As regards this clone: What it binds is unknown.

With 60 Vbeta and 13 Jbeta primers, the PCR was carried out. Generated by immunoSEQ multiplex PCR, the TCRdb table keeps only in-frame clones and is missing some. The sample lists 70,000 to 85,000 clones, roughly 72% occurring once. V lost 2 bases to trimming and J lost 6 bases; unmatched junction nucleotides: 4. The germline CDR1 and CDR2 sequences are ENHRY and SYGVKD. This CDR3 comprises 15 residues. Broader study findings: The study designated 150 or so TCR beta chains cytomegalovirus-associated.

V is TRBV10-3 and J is TRBJ2-1; TRBD2 agrees at 10 bases. Material for sequencing was PBMCs. This TCR was sampled from a man aged 40-55 years in good health and CMV-seropositive. CDR3: CAISEGLAAGNEQFF. The CDR3 nucleotides are TGTGCCATCAGTGAGGGACTAGCGGCCGGCAATGAGCAGTTCTTC.